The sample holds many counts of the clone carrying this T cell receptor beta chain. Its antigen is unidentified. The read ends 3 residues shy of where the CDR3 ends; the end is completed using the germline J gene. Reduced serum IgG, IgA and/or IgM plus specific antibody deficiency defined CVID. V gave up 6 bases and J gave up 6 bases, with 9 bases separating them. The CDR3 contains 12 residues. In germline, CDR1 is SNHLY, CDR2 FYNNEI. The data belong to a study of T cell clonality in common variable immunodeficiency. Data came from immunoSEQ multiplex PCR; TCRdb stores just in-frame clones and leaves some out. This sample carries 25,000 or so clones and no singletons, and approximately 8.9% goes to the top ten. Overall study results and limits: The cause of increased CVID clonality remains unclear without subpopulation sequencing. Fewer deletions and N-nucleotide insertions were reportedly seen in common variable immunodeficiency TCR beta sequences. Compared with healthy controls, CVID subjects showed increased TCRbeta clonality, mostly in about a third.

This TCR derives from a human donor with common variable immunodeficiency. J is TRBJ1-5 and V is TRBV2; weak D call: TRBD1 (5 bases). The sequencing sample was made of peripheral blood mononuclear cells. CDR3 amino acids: CASSGGGQPQHF. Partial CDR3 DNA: TGTGCCAGCAGCGGGGGGGGTCAGCCC.